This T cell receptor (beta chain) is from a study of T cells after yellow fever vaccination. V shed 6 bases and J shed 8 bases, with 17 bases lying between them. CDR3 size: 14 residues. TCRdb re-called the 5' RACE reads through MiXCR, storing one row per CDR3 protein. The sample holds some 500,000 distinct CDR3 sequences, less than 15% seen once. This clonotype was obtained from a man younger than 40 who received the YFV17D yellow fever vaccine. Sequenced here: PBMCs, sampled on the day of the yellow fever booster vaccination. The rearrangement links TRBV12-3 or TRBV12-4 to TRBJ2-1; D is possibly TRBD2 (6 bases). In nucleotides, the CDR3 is TGTGCCAGCAGCCCAGGGACTCGTTTCGATGAGCAGTTCTTC. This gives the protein CASSPGTRFDEQFF.